This T cell receptor beta chain was recorded in a study of blood T cells in healthy people across ages. Notes on the study in general: Unsorted PBMC material precluded a definitive naive versus antigen-experienced comparison. When set beside aged donors, long-lived donors presented more naive CD4+ cells and higher diversity.

Samples each yielded at least 5.5 micrograms of total RNA. CDR1 is SNHLY, CDR2 FYNNEI, per germline. This CDR3 comprises 12 residues. V shed 6 bases and J shed 14 bases, with 18 bases lying between them. This clonotype was recorded only once. What it binds is not known. Then a second PCR, running about 6 to 11 cycles, was carried out with a sample-barcoded 5' primer and a J-beta primer mix. Every cDNA molecule bore a tag from a template-switch adaptor containing 12 random nucleotides. TCRdb reprocessed the 5' RACE reads with MiXCR, giving one entry per CDR3 protein. The top ten hold roughly 25% of the sample, which has roughly 830,000 distinct CDR3 sequences, under 80% seen once.

The sample comprised blood. The chain joins TRBV2 to TRBJ2-3; D not resolved. The TCR originated in a young man in good health. Here the CDR3 reads CASSGSGFKRYF. CDR3 DNA sequence: TGTGCCAGCAGCGGATCAGGATTCAAGAGGTATTTT.